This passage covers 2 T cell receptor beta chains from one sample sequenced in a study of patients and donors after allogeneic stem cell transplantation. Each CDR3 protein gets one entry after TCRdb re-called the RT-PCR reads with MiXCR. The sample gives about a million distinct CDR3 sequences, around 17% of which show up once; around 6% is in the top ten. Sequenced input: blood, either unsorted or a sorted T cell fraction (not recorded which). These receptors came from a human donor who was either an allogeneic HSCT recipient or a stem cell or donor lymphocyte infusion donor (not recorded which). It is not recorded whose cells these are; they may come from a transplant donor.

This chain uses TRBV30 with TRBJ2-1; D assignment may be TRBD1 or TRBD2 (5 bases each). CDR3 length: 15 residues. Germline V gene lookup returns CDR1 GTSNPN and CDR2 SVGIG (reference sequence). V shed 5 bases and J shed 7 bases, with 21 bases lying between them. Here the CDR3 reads CAWSGTRPGWNEQFF. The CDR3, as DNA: TGTGCCTGGTCGGGGACCCGGCCTGGGTGGAATGAGCAGTTCTTC. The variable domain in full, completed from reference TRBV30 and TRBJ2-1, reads SQTIHQWPATLVQPVGSPLSLECTVEGTSNPNLYWYRQAAGRGLQLLFYSVGIGQISSEVPQNLSASRPQDRQFILSSKKLLLSDSGFYLCAWSGTRPGWNEQFFGPGTRLTVL.

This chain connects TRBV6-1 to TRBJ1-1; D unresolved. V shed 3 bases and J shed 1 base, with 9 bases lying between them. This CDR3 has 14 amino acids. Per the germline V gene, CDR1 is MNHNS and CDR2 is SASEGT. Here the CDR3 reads CASSESPGNTEAFF. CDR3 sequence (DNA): TGTGCCAGCAGTGAGAGCCCGGGGAACACTGAAGCTTTCTTT.